A single sample is the source of the 27 T cell receptor beta chains below, sequenced in a study of shared clonotypes between healthy human individuals. This table comes from immunoSEQ multiplex PCR, and its TCRdb copy is limited to in-frame clones, with some not included. Counted here are roughly 300,000 clones, about nine tenths occurring once; the ten biggest clones make up 16%. The sample taken for sequencing was memory CD8+ T cells sorted from blood. Subset reported: CD45RO+ cells pooled with CCR7-negative TemRA cells. The receptors derive from a man aged 18 to 29 in good health.

V is TRBV5-1 and J is TRBJ1-1; TRBD1 is a possible D gene (5 bases). This CDR3 comprises 14 residues. Deletions cut 0 bases from V and 1 base from J, with 7 bases between. Per the germline V gene, CDR1 is SGHRS and CDR2 is YFSETQ. For the CDR3, the DNA is TGCGCCAGCAGCTTGGGGGGCCCGAACACTGAAGCTTTCTTT. It encodes CASSLGGPNTEAFF. The full variable domain, in which reference TRBV5-1 and TRBJ1-1 provide the parts outside the CDR3, is KAGVTQTPRYLIKTRGQQVTLSCSPISGHRSVSWYQQTPGQGLQFLFEYFSETQRNKGNFPGRFSGRQFSNSRSEMNVSTLELGDSALYLCASSLGGPNTEAFFGQGTRLTVV.

J is TRBJ2-7 and V is TRBV2; 9 nucleotides align to TRBD1. Germline V lookup: CDR1 SNHLY, CDR2 FYNNEI. Trimming cost V 1 base and J 1 base; bases outside gene matches: 5. This CDR3 region has 16 residues. The CDR3 coding sequence is TGTGCCAGCAGTGAAGGGGGGACAGGGATATCCTACGAGCAGTACTTC. Amino acid sequence: CASSEGGTGISYEQYF.

This rearrangement joins TRBV10-3 to TRBJ2-7; 7 bases agree with TRBD2. V gave up 0 bases and J gave up 2 bases; unmatched junction bases: 7. This CDR3 region has 16 residues. Germline assignment: CDR1 ENHRY and CDR2 SYGVKD. The CDR3, as DNA: TGTGCCATCAGTGAGTCTAGCCGCGGGGGAACCTACGAGCAGTACTTC. This codes for CAISESSRGGTYEQYF.

This clone showed up just a few times. This rearrangement joins TRBV27 to TRBJ1-6; D perhaps matches TRBD1 (6 bases). The germline CDR1 and CDR2 sequences are MNHEY and SMNVEV (reference sequence). The CDR3 is 14 residues long. The V end lost 4 bases, the J end lost 9 bases, and 13 bases lay between the germline ends. DNA of the CDR3: TGTGCCAGCAGTTCCCAGGGGATGGTTTCACCCCTCCACTTT. Its protein is CASSSQGMVSPLHF.

The chain uses TRBV19 and TRBJ1-2; D is undetermined. Trimming cost V 8 bases and J 3 bases, with 10 bases left between them. The CDR3 runs 12 residues. Germline V gene sequence: CDR1 LNHDA, CDR2 SQIVND (reference sequence). The CDR3 nucleotides read TGTGCCAGTCTTCACCTGGACTATGGCTACACCTTC. It is translated as CASLHLDYGYTF.

The chain recombines TRBV6-1 with TRBJ2-7; D is possibly TRBD1 (6 bases). This CDR3 spans 16 amino acids. The V end lost 3 bases, the J end lost 3 bases, and 18 bases lay between the germline ends. Per germline, CDR1 MNHNS and CDR2 SASEGT. The CDR3 here is CASSEGIPGQVYEQYF. The CDR3, as DNA: TGTGCCAGCAGTGAGGGGATTCCGGGACAAGTCTACGAGCAGTACTTC.

The J gene is TRBJ1-2, the V gene TRBV10-2; D not certain. CDR1 is WSHSY, CDR2 SAAADI, per germline. The V and J ends lost 5 bases and 3 bases respectively, with 10 bases between them. This CDR3 is 13 amino acids long. The CDR3 protein is CASSPSKDYGYTF. The CDR3 nucleotides are TGCGCCAGCAGTCCAAGTAAAGACTATGGCTACACCTTC.

The chain recombines TRBV7-9 with TRBJ2-5; the D is unclear. The CDR3 consists of 12 residues. The germline CDR1 and CDR2 sequences are SEHNR and FQNEAQ (reference sequence). Trimming stripped 7 bases from V and 5 bases from J, with 11 bases between. In nucleotides, the CDR3 is TGTGCCAGCACCACACTAACGGAGACCCAGTACTTC. It codes for CASTTLTETQYF.

This chain uses TRBV5-1 with TRBJ2-7, with D hard to call. V shed 1 base and J shed 2 bases, with 10 bases lying between them. Per the germline V gene, CDR1 is SGHRS and CDR2 is YFSETQ. The CDR3 spans 14 residues. The CDR3: CASSLRWGTYEQYF. Written as DNA, the CDR3 is TGCGCCAGCAGCTTGAGGTGGGGAACCTACGAGCAGTACTTC. Looking up the rest from reference TRBV5-1 and TRBJ2-7 gives the full variable domain: KAGVTQTPRYLIKTRGQQVTLSCSPISGHRSVSWYQQTPGQGLQFLFEYFSETQRNKGNFPGRFSGRQFSNSRSEMNVSTLELGDSALYLCASSLRWGTYEQYFGPGTRLTVT.

V is TRBV13 and J is TRBJ2-7, with TRBD2 matching over 9 bases. Trimming took 0 bases from V and 6 from J; bases not matched to a gene: 6. The CDR3 is 15 amino acids. CDR1 is PRHDT and CDR2 is FYEKMQ in the germline V gene (reference sequence). CDR3 sequence: CASSLGPSGMAEQYF. The CDR3, as DNA: TGTGCCAGCAGCTTAGGGCCTAGCGGGATGGCCGAGCAGTACTTC.

The chain recombines TRBV30 with TRBJ2-7; 7 positions match TRBD1. The CDR3 extends over 16 amino acids. Germline CDR1 and CDR2: GTSNPN and SVGIG (reference sequence). V lost 0 bases, J lost 1 base, and 9 bases stayed unmatched. As DNA, the CDR3 is TGTGCCTGGAGTGTACAAGGGAAGGGACAGTCCTACGAGCAGTACTTC. Amino acids: CAWSVQGKGQSYEQYF.

Of note for this clone: The same CDR3 can be traced to other DNA sequences in this sample. This sequence joins TRBV10-3 and TRBJ1-3, with 10 bases identical to TRBD1. V lost 4 bases, J lost 7 bases, and 1 base stayed unmatched. Germline assignment: CDR1 ENHRY and CDR2 SYGVKD. The length of the CDR3 is 13 residues. The CDR3 is CAISGGQGNTIYF. The CDR3 bases are TGTGCCATCAGTGGGGGACAGGGGAACACCATATATTTT.

This rearrangement joins TRBV4-1 to TRBJ1-3, with D hard to call. Trimming cost V 2 bases and J 0 bases, with 17 bases left between them. Per germline, CDR1 MGHRA and CDR2 YSYEKL. This CDR3 spans 18 amino acids. For the CDR3, the DNA is TGCGCCAGCAGCCAAAGATTTGGAATCGGGAGCTCTGGAAACACCATATATTTT. Translated, it gives CASSQRFGIGSSGNTIYF.

This chain joins TRBV5-8 and TRBJ2-7; TRBD1 or TRBD2 may be the D gene (5 bases each). The V end was cut by 4 bases, the J end by 2 bases, with 10 bases between. The V gene's germline CDR1 is SGHTS and CDR2 YDEGEE. This CDR3 contains 13 residues. This CDR3 reads CASSRRDPYEQYF. The CDR3 region has the DNA TGTGCCAGCAGCCGAAGGGACCCCTACGAGCAGTACTTC.

This clone was seen a handful of times. The CDR3, as DNA: TGTGCTAGTCAGGCTCCGAACACCGGGGAGCTGTTTTTT. It specifies CASQAPNTGELFF. J is TRBJ2-2 and V is TRBV12-5, with D hard to call. CDR1 and CDR2 (germline): LGHNT, FRNRAP. The CDR3 runs to 13 residues. Trimming pared 8 bases from V and 0 bases from J, leaving 7 bases between.

The V and J genes are TRBV6-6 and TRBJ2-1, with D perhaps given as TRBD1 or TRBD2 (5 bases each). Looked up from germline, CDR1 is MNHNY and CDR2 is SVGAGI (reference sequence). The CDR3 loop spans 12 amino acids. Trimming cost V 5 bases and J 15 bases, with 17 bases left between them. The CDR3 spells CASSHRDRWLFF. The CDR3 DNA is TGTGCCAGCAGTCACCGGGACCGCTGGTTGTTCTTC.

The chain is built from TRBV6-6 and TRBJ1-5; possibly TRBD1 for D (5 bases). The CDR3 is made up of 12 amino acids. Per germline, CDR1 MNHNY and CDR2 SVGAGI (reference sequence). V was pared by 6 bases and J by 6 bases, with 9 bases between. The CDR3, as DNA: TGTGCCAGCAGCCCAGGGTTTCAGCCCCAGCATTTT. This encodes CASSPGFQPQHF.

The CDR3 spells CASSEFDRGEEQYF. The CDR3, as DNA: TGCGCCAGCAGTGAGTTCGACAGGGGTGAAGAGCAGTACTTC. The rearrangement links TRBV10-1 to TRBJ2-7, with TRBD1 matching over 8 bases. Per the germline V gene, CDR1 is WNHNN and CDR2 is SYGVQD (reference sequence). Germline trimming cut 1 base from V and 7 bases from J; bases unmatched to any gene: 6. This CDR3 region has 14 residues.

The chain has TRBV6-5 and TRBJ2-7; D not certain. This CDR3 contains 13 residues. The V end lost 3 bases, the J end lost 6 bases, and 12 bases lay between the germline ends. The germline CDR1 and CDR2 sequences are MNHEY and SVGAGI. The CDR3 region is CASSYFWNSEQYF. The CDR3 nucleotides are TGTGCCAGCAGTTATTTTTGGAATAGCGAGCAGTACTTC.

The CDR3 loop is CSGRDRNSYEQYF. The CDR3 coding sequence is TGCAGCGGAAGGGACAGAAACTCCTACGAGCAGTACTTC. V usage is TRBV29-1 and J usage is TRBJ2-7, with 7 bases fitting TRBD1. The V segment lost 7 bases and the J segment 0 bases; nucleotides outside the gene matches: 6. Germline values: CDR1 SQVTM, CDR2 ANQGSEA. The CDR3 extends over 13 amino acids.

V gene TRBV29-1 combines with J gene TRBJ2-7; 10 nucleotides match TRBD1. V lost 1 base to trimming and J lost 4 bases; unmatched junction nucleotides: 7. The germline V gene encodes CDR1 SQVTM and CDR2 ANQGSEA. The CDR3 length is 15 residues. DNA of the CDR3: TGCAGCGTTGAAGGCCCAGGGGACAGGGGTTACGAGCAGTACTTC. This encodes CSVEGPGDRGYEQYF.

The chain is built from TRBV5-4 and TRBJ1-6; 8 bases align to TRBD1. The CDR3 spans 14 residues. J was trimmed by 10 bases and V by 2 bases; bases with no gene match: 5. CDR1 SGHNT and CDR2 YYREEE come from the germline V gene (reference sequence). Here the CDR3 reads CASSFQGATSPLHF. DNA for the CDR3: TGTGCCAGCAGCTTTCAGGGGGCTACGTCACCCCTCCACTTT.

The V call is TRBV11-3, the J call TRBJ2-1; 13 nucleotides line up with TRBD2. Germline V gene data show CDR1 as SGHNT and CDR2 as YENEEA. There are 18 residues in the CDR3. The ends lost 1 base at V and 9 bases at J; junction bases unmatched: 12. CDR3 sequence: CASSLGPGLAGNWAEQFF. The CDR3 DNA is TGTGCCAGCAGCTTAGGACCGGGACTAGCGGGGAATTGGGCTGAGCAGTTCTTC. The full variable domain, completed using reference TRBV11-3 and TRBJ2-1, is EAGVVQSPRYKIIEKKQPVAFWCNPISGHNTLYWYLQNLGQGPELLIRYENEEAVDDSQLPKDRFSAERLKGVDSTLKIQPAELGDSAVYLCASSLGPGLAGNWAEQFFGPGTRLTVL.

The chain uses TRBV11-2 and TRBJ2-1; possibly TRBD2 for D (5 bases). V lost 6 bases to trimming and J lost 3 bases, with 9 bases between them. Germline assignment: CDR1 SGHAT and CDR2 FQNNGV. The CDR3 extends over 13 amino acids. CDR3 sequence: CASRGEFYNEQFF. As DNA, the CDR3 is TGTGCCAGCAGGGGAGAGTTCTACAATGAGCAGTTCTTC. Complete variable domain (other parts from reference TRBV11-2 and TRBJ2-1): EAGVAQSPRYKIIEKRQSVAFWCNPISGHATLYWYQQILGQGPKLLIQFQNNGVVDDSQLPKDRFSAERLKGVDSTLKIQPAKLEDSAVYLCASRGEFYNEQFFGPGTRLTVL.

V is TRBV7-2 and J is TRBJ2-5; 8 bases agree with TRBD2. There are 13 residues in the CDR3. With V trimmed by 3 bases and J by 9 bases, 6 bases remained unmatched. Looked up from germline, CDR1 is SGHTA and CDR2 is FQGNSA. CDR3 DNA: TGTGCCAGCAGCTTCGGGACTAGTTTCCCCCAGTACTTC. It specifies CASSFGTSFPQYF.

This chain connects TRBV7-9 to TRBJ2-3, with D maybe TRBD2 (6 bases). The germline V gene has CDR1 SEHNR and CDR2 FQNEAQ (reference sequence). Trimming shortened V by 2 bases and J by 1 base, and 13 bases separated the two germline ends. The CDR3 is made up of 16 amino acids. The CDR3 protein is CASSLWRRDGTDTQYF. The CDR3 nucleotides are TGTGCCAGCAGCTTATGGCGGCGGGACGGCACAGATACGCAGTATTTT.

CDR3 DNA sequence: TGTGCCAGCAGCTTAACTAGCGGGGAGTACGAGCAGTACTTC. Amino acids: CASSLTSGEYEQYF. The chain links TRBV7-6 to TRBJ2-7, with 10 bases that match TRBD2. Germline V CDR1 and CDR2: SGHVS, FNYEAQ. V lost 2 bases and J lost 4; bases outside the gene matches: 2. The CDR3 totals 14 residues.